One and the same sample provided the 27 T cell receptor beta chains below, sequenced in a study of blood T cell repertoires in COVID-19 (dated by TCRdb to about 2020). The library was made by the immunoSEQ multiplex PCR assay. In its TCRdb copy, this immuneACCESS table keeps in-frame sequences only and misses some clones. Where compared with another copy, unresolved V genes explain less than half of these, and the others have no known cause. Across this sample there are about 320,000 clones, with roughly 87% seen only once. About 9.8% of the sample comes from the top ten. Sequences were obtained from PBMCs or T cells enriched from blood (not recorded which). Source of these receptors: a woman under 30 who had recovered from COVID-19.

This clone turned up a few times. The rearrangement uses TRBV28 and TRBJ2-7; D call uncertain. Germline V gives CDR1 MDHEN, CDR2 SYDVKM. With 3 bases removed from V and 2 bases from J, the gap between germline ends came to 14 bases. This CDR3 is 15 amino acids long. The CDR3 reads CASSFPPIGTYEQYF. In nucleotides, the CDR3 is TGTGCCAGCAGTTTCCCGCCGATTGGCACCTACGAGCAGTACTTC.

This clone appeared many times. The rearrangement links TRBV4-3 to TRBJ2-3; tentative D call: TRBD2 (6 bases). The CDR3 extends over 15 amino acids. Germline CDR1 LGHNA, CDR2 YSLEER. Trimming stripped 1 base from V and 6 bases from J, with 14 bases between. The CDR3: CASSQAAGYLDTQYF. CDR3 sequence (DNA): TGCGCCAGCAGCCAAGCAGCGGGTTATTTGGATACGCAGTATTTT.

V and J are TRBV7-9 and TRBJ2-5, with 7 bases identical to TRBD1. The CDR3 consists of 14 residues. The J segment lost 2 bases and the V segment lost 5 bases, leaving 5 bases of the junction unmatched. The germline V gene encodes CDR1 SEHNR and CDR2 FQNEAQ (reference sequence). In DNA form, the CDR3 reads TGTGCCAGCAGCGCCGACAGGGCACAAGAGACCCAGTACTTC. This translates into CASSADRAQETQYF.

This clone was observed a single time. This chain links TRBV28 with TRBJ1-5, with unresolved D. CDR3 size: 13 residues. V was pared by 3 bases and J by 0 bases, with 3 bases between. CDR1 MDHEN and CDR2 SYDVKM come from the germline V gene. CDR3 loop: CASSFLSNQPQHF. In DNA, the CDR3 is TGTGCCAGCAGTTTTCTTAGCAATCAGCCCCAGCATTTT. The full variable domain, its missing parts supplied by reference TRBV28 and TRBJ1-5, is DVKVTQSSRYLVKRTGEKVFLECVQDMDHENMFWYRQDPGLGLRLIYFSYDVKMKEKGDIPEGYSVSREKKERFSLILESASTNQTSMYLCASSFLSNQPQHFGDGTRLSIL.

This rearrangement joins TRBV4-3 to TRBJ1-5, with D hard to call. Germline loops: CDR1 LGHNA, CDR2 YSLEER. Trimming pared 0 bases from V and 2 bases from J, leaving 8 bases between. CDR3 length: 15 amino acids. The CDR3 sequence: CASSQDLDGNQPQHF. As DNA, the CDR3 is TGCGCCAGCAGCCAAGATCTAGACGGCAATCAGCCCCAGCATTTT.

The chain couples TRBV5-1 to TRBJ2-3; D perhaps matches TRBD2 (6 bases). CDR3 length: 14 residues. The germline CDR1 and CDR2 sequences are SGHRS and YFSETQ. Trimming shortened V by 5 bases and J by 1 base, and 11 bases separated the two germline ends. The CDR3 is CASSPGVGTDTQYF. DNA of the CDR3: TGCGCCAGCAGTCCGGGAGTAGGCACAGATACGCAGTATTTT.

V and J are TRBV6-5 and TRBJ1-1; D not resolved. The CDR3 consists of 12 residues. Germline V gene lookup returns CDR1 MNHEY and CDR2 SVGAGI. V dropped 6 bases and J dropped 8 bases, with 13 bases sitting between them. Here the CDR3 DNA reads TGTGCCAGCAGCTTCCTGGGCGGGGAAGCTTTCTTT. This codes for CASSFLGGEAFF.

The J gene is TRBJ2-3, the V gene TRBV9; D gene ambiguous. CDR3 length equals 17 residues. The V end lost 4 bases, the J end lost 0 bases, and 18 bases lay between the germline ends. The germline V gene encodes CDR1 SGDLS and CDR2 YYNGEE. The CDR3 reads CASSSPVGRSSTDTQYF. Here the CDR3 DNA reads TGTGCCAGCAGCTCCCCCGTTGGCAGGTCTAGCACAGATACGCAGTATTTT.

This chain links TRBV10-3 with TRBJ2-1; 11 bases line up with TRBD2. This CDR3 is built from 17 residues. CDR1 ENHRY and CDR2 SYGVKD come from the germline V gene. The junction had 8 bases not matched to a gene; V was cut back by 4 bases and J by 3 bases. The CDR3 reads CAISGRLAGSVYNEQFF. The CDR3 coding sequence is TGTGCCATCAGTGGGAGACTAGCGGGAAGCGTCTACAATGAGCAGTTCTTC.

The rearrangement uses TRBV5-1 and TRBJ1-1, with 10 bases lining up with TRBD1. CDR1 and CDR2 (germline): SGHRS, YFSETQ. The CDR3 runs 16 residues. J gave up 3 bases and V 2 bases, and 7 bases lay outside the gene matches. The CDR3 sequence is CASSFGQGGVDTEAFF. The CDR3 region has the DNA TGCGCCAGCAGCTTCGGACAGGGGGGAGTTGACACTGAAGCTTTCTTT.

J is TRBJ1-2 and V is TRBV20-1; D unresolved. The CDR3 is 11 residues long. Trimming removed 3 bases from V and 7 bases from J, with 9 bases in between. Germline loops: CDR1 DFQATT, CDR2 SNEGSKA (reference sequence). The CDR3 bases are TGCAGTGCTAGGCCAGGTCCTGGCTACACCTTC. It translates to CSARPGPGYTF.

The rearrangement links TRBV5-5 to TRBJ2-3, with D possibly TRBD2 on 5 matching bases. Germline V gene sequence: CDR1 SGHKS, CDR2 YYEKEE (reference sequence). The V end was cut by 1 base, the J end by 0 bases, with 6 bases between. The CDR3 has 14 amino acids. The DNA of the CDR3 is TGTGCCAGCAGCTTGTTAGCGAGCACAGATACGCAGTATTTT. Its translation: CASSLLASTDTQYF.

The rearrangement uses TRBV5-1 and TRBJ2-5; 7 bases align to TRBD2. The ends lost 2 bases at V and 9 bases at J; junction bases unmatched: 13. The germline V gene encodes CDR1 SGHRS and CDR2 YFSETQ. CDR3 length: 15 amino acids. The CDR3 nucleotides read TGCGCCAGCAGCTTAGCCCCGGGAGGACCGCAGGCCCAGTACTTC. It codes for CASSLAPGGPQAQYF. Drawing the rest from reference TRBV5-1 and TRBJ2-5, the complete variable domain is KAGVTQTPRYLIKTRGQQVTLSCSPISGHRSVSWYQQTPGQGLQFLFEYFSETQRNKGNFPGRFSGRQFSNSRSEMNVSTLELGDSALYLCASSLAPGGPQAQYFGPGTRLLVL.

This CDR3 reads CASRDNQNIQYF. DNA for the CDR3: TGTGCCAGCAGGGACAACCAAAACATTCAGTACTTC. V is TRBV6-5 and J is TRBJ2-4, with TRBD1 as a possible D gene (5 bases). The germline V and J ends were trimmed by 6 bases and 5 bases, with 8 bases remaining between them. This CDR3 is built from 12 residues. Germline assignment: CDR1 MNHEY and CDR2 SVGAGI.

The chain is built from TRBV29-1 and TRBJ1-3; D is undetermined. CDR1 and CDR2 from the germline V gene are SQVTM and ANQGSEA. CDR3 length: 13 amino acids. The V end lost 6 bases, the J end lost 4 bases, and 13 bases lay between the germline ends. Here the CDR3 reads CSVDPQEGNTIYF. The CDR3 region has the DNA TGCAGCGTCGATCCCCAGGAAGGAAACACCATATATTTT.

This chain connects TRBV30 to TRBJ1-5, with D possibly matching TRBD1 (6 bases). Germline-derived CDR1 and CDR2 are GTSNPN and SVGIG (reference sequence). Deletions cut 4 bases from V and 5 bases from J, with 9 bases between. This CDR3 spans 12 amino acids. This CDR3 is CAWNREYQPQHF. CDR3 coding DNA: TGTGCCTGGAACAGGGAATATCAGCCCCAGCATTTT.

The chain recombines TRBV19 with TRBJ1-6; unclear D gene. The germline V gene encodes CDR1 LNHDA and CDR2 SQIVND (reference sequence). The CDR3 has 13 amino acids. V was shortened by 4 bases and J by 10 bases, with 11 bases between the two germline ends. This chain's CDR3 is CASSTVGGSPLHF. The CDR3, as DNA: TGTGCCAGTAGTACGGTCGGCGGCTCACCCCTCCACTTT.

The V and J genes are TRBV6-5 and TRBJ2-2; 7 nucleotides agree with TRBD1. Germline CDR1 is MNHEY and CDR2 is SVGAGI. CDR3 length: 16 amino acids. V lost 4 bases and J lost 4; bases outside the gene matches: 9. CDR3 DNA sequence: TGTGCCAGCAGTTCATACGGCGCAGGGGGCACCGGGGAGCTGTTTTTT. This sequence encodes CASSSYGAGGTGELFF.

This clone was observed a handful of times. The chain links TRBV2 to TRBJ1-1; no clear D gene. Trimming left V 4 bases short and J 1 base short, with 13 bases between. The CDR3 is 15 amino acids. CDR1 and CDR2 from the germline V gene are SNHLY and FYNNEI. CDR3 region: CASSGYPRGNTEAFF. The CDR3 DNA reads TGTGCCAGCAGTGGGTACCCCCGGGGGAACACTGAAGCTTTCTTT.

The CDR3 DNA sequence: TGTGCCAGCAGCCGAGGACAGTCTTTGAACACTGAAGCTTTCTTT. It codes for CASSRGQSLNTEAFF. The chain couples TRBV6-5 to TRBJ1-1; D is perhaps TRBD1 (6 bases). V lost 6 bases and J 0 bases, leaving 14 bases between the germline ends. Germline CDR1 MNHEY, CDR2 SVGAGI. CDR3 size: 15 residues.

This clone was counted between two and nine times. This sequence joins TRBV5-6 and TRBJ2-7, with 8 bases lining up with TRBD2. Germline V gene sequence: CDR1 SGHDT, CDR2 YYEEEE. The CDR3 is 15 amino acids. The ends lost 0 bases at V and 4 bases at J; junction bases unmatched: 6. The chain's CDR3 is CASSLGGGGYYEQYF. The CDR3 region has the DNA TGTGCCAGCAGCTTGGGCGGCGGGGGGTATTACGAGCAGTACTTC.

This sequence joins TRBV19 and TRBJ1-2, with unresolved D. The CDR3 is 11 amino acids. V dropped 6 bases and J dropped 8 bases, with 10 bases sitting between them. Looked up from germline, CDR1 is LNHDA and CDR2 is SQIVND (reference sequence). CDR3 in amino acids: CASSDRGGYTF. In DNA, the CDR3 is TGTGCCAGTAGCGATCGAGGAGGCTACACCTTC.

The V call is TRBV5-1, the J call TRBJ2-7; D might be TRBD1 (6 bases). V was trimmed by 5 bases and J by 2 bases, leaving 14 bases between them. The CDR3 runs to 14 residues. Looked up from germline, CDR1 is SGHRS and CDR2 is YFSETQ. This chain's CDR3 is CASSPNTGPYEQYF. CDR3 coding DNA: TGCGCCAGCAGTCCCAACACAGGGCCCTACGAGCAGTACTTC.

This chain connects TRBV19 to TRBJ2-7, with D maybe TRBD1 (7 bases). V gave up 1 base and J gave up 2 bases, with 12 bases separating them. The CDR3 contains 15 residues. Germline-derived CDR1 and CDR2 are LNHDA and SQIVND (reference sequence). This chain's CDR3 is CASSIGRGEAYEQYF. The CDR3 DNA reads TGTGCCAGTAGTATAGGCAGGGGGGAAGCCTACGAGCAGTACTTC.

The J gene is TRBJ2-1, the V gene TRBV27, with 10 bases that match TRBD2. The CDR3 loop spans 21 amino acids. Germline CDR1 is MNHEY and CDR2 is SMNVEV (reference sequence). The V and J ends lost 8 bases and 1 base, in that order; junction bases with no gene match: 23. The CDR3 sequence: CASPRDIAGGPQWESYNEQFF. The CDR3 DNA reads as TGTGCCAGCCCCCGGGACATAGCGGGAGGCCCGCAGTGGGAGTCCTACAATGAGCAGTTCTTC.

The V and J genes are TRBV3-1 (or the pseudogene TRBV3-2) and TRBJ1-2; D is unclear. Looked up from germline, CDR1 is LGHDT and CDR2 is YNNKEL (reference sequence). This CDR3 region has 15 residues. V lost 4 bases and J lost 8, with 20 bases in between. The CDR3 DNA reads TGTGCCAGCAGCCGAGACCTCCAGGTAGGAGGCGGCTACACCTTC. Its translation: CASSRDLQVGGGYTF.

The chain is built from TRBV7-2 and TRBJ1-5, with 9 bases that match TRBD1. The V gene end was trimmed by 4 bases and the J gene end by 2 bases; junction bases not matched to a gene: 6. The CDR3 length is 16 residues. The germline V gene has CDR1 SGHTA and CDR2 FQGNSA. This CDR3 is CASSYRQGGGNQPQHF. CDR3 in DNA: TGTGCCAGCAGCTACCGACAGGGGGGTGGCAATCAGCCCCAGCATTTT.